These 27 T cell receptor beta chains were sequenced from one sample in a study of sequential checkpoint blockade in melanoma. This table comes from immunoSEQ multiplex PCR, and its TCRdb copy is limited to in-frame clones, with some not included. The repertoire consists of tens of thousands of clones, with around 70% occurring once and the leading ten covering under 20%. Treatment of the sample: randomized to nivolumab then ipilimumab (arm A) or the reverse (arm B). Source: CD8+ T cells sorted from blood (inferred from file names), taken from a patient given nivolumab and ipilimumab in sequence. The receptors come from a human donor with melanoma.

The chain recombines TRBV7-3 with TRBJ2-3, with a possible D match to TRBD2 (7 bases). V was trimmed by 5 bases and J by 6 bases, leaving 27 bases between them. The CDR3 length is 18 residues. CDR1 and CDR2 (germline): SGHTA, FQGTGA. In nucleotides, the CDR3 is TGTGCCAGCAGCCCAAAAGTGGGCGGGGGCGGTGGAAGGGATACGCAGTATTTT. Its translation is CASSPKVGGGGGRDTQYF.

The V call is TRBV28, the J call TRBJ1-2, with D unresolved. CDR3 length: 13 residues. V lost 2 bases to trimming and J lost 5 bases, with 9 bases between them. The germline V gene encodes CDR1 MDHEN and CDR2 SYDVKM. The CDR3 sequence: CASSLLQRYGYTF. In nucleotides, the CDR3 is TGTGCCAGCAGTTTACTACAGAGATATGGCTACACCTTC.

V and J are TRBV18 and TRBJ2-2, with D perhaps matching TRBD1 (6 bases). The V end lost 0 bases, the J end lost 3 bases, and 14 bases lay between the germline ends. The CDR3 has 17 residues. Germline V gives CDR1 KGHSH, CDR2 LQKENI. The CDR3 loop reads CASSPPEQGPDTGELFF. Here the CDR3 DNA reads TGTGCCAGCTCACCACCCGAACAGGGTCCGGACACCGGGGAGCTGTTTTTT.

The chain uses TRBV11-3 and TRBJ2-4; 7 bases are a match to TRBD2. This CDR3 has 14 amino acids. Trimming at V came to 1 base and at J to 7 bases, leaving 4 bases not matched to a gene. Looked up from germline, CDR1 is SGHNT and CDR2 is YENEEA. The CDR3 DNA reads as TGTGCCAGCAGCTTAGGCGGGGAGGGGAACATTCAGTACTTC. This sequence encodes CASSLGGEGNIQYF.

The CDR3 nucleotides read TGTGCCAGCAGCCACCCCAAAGATATACCAACAGGTCCCTACGAGGAGCAGTACTTC. Residues: CASSHPKDIPTGPYEEQYF. The chain couples TRBV7-2 to TRBJ2-7; TRBD1 might be the D (5 bases). Looked up from germline, CDR1 is SGHTA and CDR2 is FQGNSA. V was cut by 5 bases and J by 7 bases, with 33 bases left in between. The CDR3 totals 19 residues.

There are a few counts of this clone. Other DNA sequences in this specimen translate into the identical CDR3. CDR3: CASSLVNTEAFF. CDR3 DNA: TGTGCCAGCAGCTTAGTAAATACTGAAGCTTTCTTT. V gene TRBV7-9 combines with J gene TRBJ1-1; D gene uncertain. Germline assignment: CDR1 SEHNR and CDR2 FQNEAQ (reference sequence). Trimming took off 1 base at V and 5 bases at J, with 5 bases between the two ends. The CDR3 loop spans 12 amino acids.

The V and J genes are TRBV27 and TRBJ2-1; D perhaps matches TRBD2 (6 bases). The CDR3 length is 17 residues. Germline values: CDR1 MNHEY, CDR2 SMNVEV (reference sequence). The V and J ends lost 5 bases and 7 bases respectively, with 24 bases between them. The CDR3 bases are TGTGCCAGCAGTGGGGACTCCGGCACCCAAGGATCTAATGAGCAGTTCTTC. Translating it yields CASSGDSGTQGSNEQFF.

V usage is TRBV27 and J usage is TRBJ2-7, with D possibly being TRBD2 (6 bases). This CDR3 has 13 amino acids. The germline V and J ends were trimmed by 5 bases and 2 bases, with 10 bases remaining between them. The germline V gene has CDR1 MNHEY and CDR2 SMNVEV (reference sequence). CDR3 residues: CASSAGPTYEQYF. In nucleotides, the CDR3 is TGTGCCAGCAGTGCGGGACCAACCTACGAGCAGTACTTC.

V and J are TRBV4-2 and TRBJ1-1; a possible D gene is TRBD1 (6 bases). The germline V and J ends were trimmed by 0 bases and 4 bases, with 12 bases remaining between them. CDR1 is LGHNA, CDR2 YNFKEQ, per germline. This CDR3 has 15 amino acids. This chain's CDR3 is CASSQEASGATEAFF. CDR3 in DNA: TGTGCCAGCAGCCAAGAGGCGTCAGGGGCCACTGAAGCTTTCTTT.

As DNA, the CDR3 is TGTGCCAGCAGCCGGCAGGGAAAGACCCAGTACTTC. This codes for CASSRQGKTQYF. The chain has TRBV11-1 and TRBJ2-5; maybe TRBD1 (5 bases). The CDR3 contains 12 residues. V shed 5 bases and J shed 6 bases, with 10 bases lying between them. Germline CDR1 is SGHAT and CDR2 is FQDESV (reference sequence).

The gene calls are TRBV6-1 and TRBJ2-1; D perhaps matches TRBD2 (5 bases). Germline V gene data show CDR1 as MNHNS and CDR2 as SASEGT. Deletions cut 1 base from V and 9 bases from J, with 13 bases between. CDR3 length equals 14 residues. In DNA, the CDR3 is TGTGCCAGCAGTGAAGGTAGAGGGTCGAGTGAGCAGTTCTTC. Translation: CASSEGRGSSEQFF.

V usage is TRBV7-2 and J usage is TRBJ1-5, with a weak D call TRBD1 (6 bases). CDR3 size: 15 residues. Germline-derived CDR1 and CDR2 are SGHTA and FQGNSA. Trimming removed 1 base from V and 5 bases from J, with 12 bases in between. The chain's CDR3 is CASSLDRRGDQPQHF. The CDR3 DNA sequence: TGTGCCAGCAGCTTAGACCGCAGGGGCGATCAGCCCCAGCATTTT.

In its sample, this clone ranks as medium-sized. The chain has TRBV14 and TRBJ2-3; 11 bases match TRBD2. The CDR3 is made up of 15 amino acids. After removal of 3 bases from V and 3 bases from J, the junction contained 2 bases not matched to a gene. Germline V lookup: CDR1 SGHDN, CDR2 FVKESK. DNA for the CDR3: TGTGCCAGCAGCCATGTAGCGGGGGGGACAGATACGCAGTATTTT. Residues: CASSHVAGGTDTQYF.

The chain employs TRBV5-1 and TRBJ2-1; unclear D gene. Germline V CDR1 and CDR2: SGHRS, YFSETQ. V was clipped by 4 bases and J by 5 bases, with 10 bases between them. The CDR3 runs 13 residues. The CDR3 coding sequence is TGCGCCAGCAGCCAAGCTCTGGACAATGAGCAGTTCTTC. It translates to CASSQALDNEQFF.

The chain has TRBV27 and TRBJ2-7, with 10 bases lining up with TRBD2. The trim removed 10 bases at V and 9 bases at J, leaving 9 bases unmatched. The germline V gene has CDR1 MNHEY and CDR2 SMNVEV (reference sequence). This CDR3 is built from 12 residues. The CDR3 sequence is CATSPSGGAQYF. For the CDR3, the DNA is TGTGCCACCTCCCCTAGCGGGGGTGCGCAGTACTTC.

The rearrangement joins TRBV6-5 to TRBJ2-2; possibly TRBD1 for D (6 bases). Trimming took 7 bases from V and 3 from J, leaving 15 bases between them. CDR3 length: 15 residues. Germline CDR1 reads MNHEY; CDR2 reads SVGAGI. The CDR3 loop reads CASTLGTIYTGELFF. The CDR3 DNA sequence: TGTGCCAGCACTTTAGGGACAATATACACCGGGGAGCTGTTTTTT.

The chain's CDR3 is CASRSTAGELFF. CDR3 DNA sequence: TGTGCCAGCAGATCGACAGCCGGGGAGCTGTTTTTT. The rearrangement links TRBV9 to TRBJ2-2; D might be TRBD1 (5 bases). The germline gives CDR1 SGDLS, CDR2 YYNGEE. The CDR3 runs 12 residues. The V end lost 5 bases, the J end lost 6 bases, and 8 bases lay between the germline ends.

The chain employs TRBV4-2 and TRBJ2-1; perhaps TRBD1 as D (6 bases). V was cut by 4 bases and J by 4 bases, with 20 bases left in between. Germline lookup yields CDR1 LGHNA and CDR2 YNFKEQ. The CDR3 sequence is 17 residues long. CDR3 DNA sequence: TGTGCCAGCAGCCTCCGACCTGGGGGCGGTGTATACAATGAGCAGTTCTTC. Its protein is CASSLRPGGGVYNEQFF.

The rearrangement uses TRBV10-2 and TRBJ2-5; possible D gene TRBD1, 6 bases. Germline V lookup: CDR1 WSHSY, CDR2 SAAADI. The ends were cut back, 0 bases at V and 1 base at J, with 15 bases in the middle. There are 17 residues in the CDR3. The CDR3 DNA reads as TGCGCCAGCAGTGAGTCGCATGGACAGACCAGCCAAGAGACCCAGTACTTC. This translates into CASSESHGQTSQETQYF.

The DNA of the CDR3 is TGTGCCAGCAGCCCGACAGGGCTGGGCAATCAGCCCCAGCATTTT. Translation: CASSPTGLGNQPQHF. The chain joins TRBV6-1 to TRBJ1-5; 7 nucleotides line up with TRBD1. The CDR3 totals 15 residues. Germline loops: CDR1 MNHNS, CDR2 SASEGT. The V and J ends lost 6 bases and 2 bases, in that order; junction bases with no gene match: 7.

V usage is TRBV27 and J usage is TRBJ2-3, with 7 nucleotides matching TRBD1. Germline V gives CDR1 MNHEY, CDR2 SMNVEV (reference sequence). The ends lost 2 bases at V and 2 bases at J; junction bases unmatched: 4. CDR3 length equals 15 residues. CDR3 DNA: TGTGCCAGCAGTTTAACGGGACAGTTCACAGATACGCAGTATTTT. Translation: CASSLTGQFTDTQYF.

The chain carries TRBV29-1 and TRBJ1-2, with no clear D. The germline V gene encodes CDR1 SQVTM and CDR2 ANQGSEA. V lost 4 bases, J lost 0 bases, and 6 bases lay in between. The CDR3 is 12 residues long. The CDR3 nucleotides read TGCAGCGTTGGGGCAGCTAACTATGGCTACACCTTC. It is translated as CSVGAANYGYTF.

V is TRBV28 and J is TRBJ1-2; tentative D call: TRBD1 (5 bases). CDR3 length: 13 residues. Germline CDR1 and CDR2: MDHEN and SYDVKM. V was pared by 5 bases and J by 10 bases, with 17 bases between. The DNA of the CDR3 is TGTGCCAGCAGTCGCCCTGGGAGGGGTGACTACACCTTC. Amino acid sequence: CASSRPGRGDYTF.

The rearrangement links TRBV5-4 to TRBJ2-7; D may be TRBD2 (5 bases). Germline CDR1 is SGHNT and CDR2 is YYREEE (reference sequence). The CDR3 covers 17 residues. The V gene lost 0 bases and the J gene lost 3 bases, with 19 bases spanning the gap. The CDR3 DNA reads TGTGCCAGCAGCTTGGAAGTATCGCAGAGGGATCGCTACGAGCAGTACTTC. Translated: CASSLEVSQRDRYEQYF.

This clone was seen only a few times. V gene TRBV11-2 combines with J gene TRBJ2-7; TRBD1 is a possible D gene (6 bases). Trimming removed 5 bases at V and 2 bases at J, with 19 bases between. Germline V gene lookup returns CDR1 SGHAT and CDR2 FQNNGV. This CDR3 is built from 16 residues. The CDR3 DNA reads TGTGCCAGCAGCGATAGTTTAGACAGGCAGACCTACGAGCAGTACTTC. As protein: CASSDSLDRQTYEQYF. The full variable domain, in which reference TRBV11-2 and TRBJ2-7 provide the parts outside the CDR3, is EAGVAQSPRYKIIEKRQSVAFWCNPISGHATLYWYQQILGQGPKLLIQFQNNGVVDDSQLPKDRFSAERLKGVDSTLKIQPAKLEDSAVYLCASSDSLDRQTYEQYFGPGTRLTVT.

The V call is TRBV9, the J call TRBJ2-7; 9 bases agree with TRBD2. The J segment lost 2 bases and the V segment lost 3 bases, leaving 3 bases of the junction unmatched. This CDR3 contains 14 residues. Germline assignment: CDR1 SGDLS and CDR2 YYNGEE. The CDR3 sequence: CASSEGTSTYEQYF. As DNA, the CDR3 is TGTGCCAGCAGCGAGGGGACTAGCACCTACGAGCAGTACTTC. The full variable domain, its missing parts supplied by reference TRBV9 and TRBJ2-7, is DSGVTQTPKHLITATGQRVTLRCSPRSGDLSVYWYQQSLDQGLQFLIQYYNGEERAKGNILERFSAQQFPDLHSELNLSSLELGDSALYFCASSEGTSTYEQYFGPGTRLTVT.

This chain links TRBV7-9 with TRBJ1-2, with a possible D match to TRBD1 (6 bases). Per germline, CDR1 SEHNR and CDR2 FQNEAQ (reference sequence). The CDR3 has 16 residues. Trimming removed 5 bases at V and 6 bases at J, with 22 bases between. CDR3 loop: CASSTGLGTSLNGYTF. The CDR3 DNA is TGTGCCAGCAGCACCGGACTCGGGACATCGCTCAATGGCTACACCTTC.